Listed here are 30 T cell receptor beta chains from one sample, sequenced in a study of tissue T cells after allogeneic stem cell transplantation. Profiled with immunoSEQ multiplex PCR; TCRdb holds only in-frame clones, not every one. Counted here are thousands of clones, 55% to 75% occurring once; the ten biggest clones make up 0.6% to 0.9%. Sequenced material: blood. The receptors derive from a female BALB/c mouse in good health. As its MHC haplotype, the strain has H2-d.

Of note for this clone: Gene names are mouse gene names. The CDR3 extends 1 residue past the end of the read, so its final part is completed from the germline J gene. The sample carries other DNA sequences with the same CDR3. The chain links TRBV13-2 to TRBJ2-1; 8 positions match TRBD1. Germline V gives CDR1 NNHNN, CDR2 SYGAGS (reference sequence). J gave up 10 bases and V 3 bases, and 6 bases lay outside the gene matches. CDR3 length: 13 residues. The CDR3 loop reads CASGAGGLWEQFF. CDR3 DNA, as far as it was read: TGTGCCAGCGGTGCAGGGGGCCTATGGGAGCAGTTC.

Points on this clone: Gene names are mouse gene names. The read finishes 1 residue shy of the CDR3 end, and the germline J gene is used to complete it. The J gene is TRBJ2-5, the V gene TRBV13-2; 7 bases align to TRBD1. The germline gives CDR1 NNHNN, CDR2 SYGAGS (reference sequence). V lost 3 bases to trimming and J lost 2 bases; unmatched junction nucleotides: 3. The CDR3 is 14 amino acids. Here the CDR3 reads CASGGRDSQDTQYF. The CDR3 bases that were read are TGTGCCAGCGGTGGCCGGGACAGCCAAGACACCCAGTAC.

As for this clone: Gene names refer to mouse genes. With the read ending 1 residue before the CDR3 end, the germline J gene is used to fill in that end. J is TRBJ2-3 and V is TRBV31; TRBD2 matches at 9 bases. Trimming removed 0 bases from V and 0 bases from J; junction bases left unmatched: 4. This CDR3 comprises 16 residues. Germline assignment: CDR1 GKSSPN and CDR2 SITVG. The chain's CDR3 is CAWSLATGGSAETLYF. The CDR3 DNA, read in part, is TGTGCCTGGAGTCTAGCCACTGGGGGGAGTGCAGAAACGCTGTAT. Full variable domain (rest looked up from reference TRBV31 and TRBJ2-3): AQTIHQWPVAEIKAVGSPLSLGCTIKGKSSPNLYWYWQATGGTLQQLFYSITVGQVESVVQLNLSASRPKDDQFILSTEKLLLSHSGFYLCAWSLATGGSAETLYFGSGTRLTVL.

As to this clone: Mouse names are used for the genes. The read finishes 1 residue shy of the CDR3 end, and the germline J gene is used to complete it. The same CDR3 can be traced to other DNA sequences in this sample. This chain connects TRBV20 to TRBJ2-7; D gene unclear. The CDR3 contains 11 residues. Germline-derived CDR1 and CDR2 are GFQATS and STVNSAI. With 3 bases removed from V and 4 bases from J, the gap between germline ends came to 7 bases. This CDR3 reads CGARGGYEQYF. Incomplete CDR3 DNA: TGTGGTGCTAGAGGCGGGTATGAACAGTAC.

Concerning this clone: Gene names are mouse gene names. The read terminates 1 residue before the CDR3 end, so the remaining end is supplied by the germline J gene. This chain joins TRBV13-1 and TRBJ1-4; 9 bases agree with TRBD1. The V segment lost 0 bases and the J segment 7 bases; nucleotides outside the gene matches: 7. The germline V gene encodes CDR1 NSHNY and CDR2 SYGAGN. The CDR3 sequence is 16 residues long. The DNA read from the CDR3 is TGTGCCAGCAGTGATGCATGGACAGGGGTTGCCGAAAGATTATTT. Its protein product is CASSDAWTGVAERLF. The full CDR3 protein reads CASSDAWTGVAERLFF.

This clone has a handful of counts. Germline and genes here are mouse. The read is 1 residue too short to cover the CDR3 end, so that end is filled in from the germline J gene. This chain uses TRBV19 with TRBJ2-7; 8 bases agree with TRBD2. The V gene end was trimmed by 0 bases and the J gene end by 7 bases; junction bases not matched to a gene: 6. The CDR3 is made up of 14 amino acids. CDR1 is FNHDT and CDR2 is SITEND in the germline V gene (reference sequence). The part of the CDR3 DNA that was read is TGTGCCAGCAGTATAGGGCTGGGGGGTCGGGAACAGTAC. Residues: CASSIGLGGREQY. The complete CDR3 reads CASSIGLGGREQYF.

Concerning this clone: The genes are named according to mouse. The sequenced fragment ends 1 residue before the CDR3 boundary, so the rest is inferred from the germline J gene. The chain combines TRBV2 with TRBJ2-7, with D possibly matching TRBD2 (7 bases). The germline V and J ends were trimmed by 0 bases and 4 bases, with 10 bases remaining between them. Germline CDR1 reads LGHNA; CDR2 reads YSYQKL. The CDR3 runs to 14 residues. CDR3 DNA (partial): TGTGCCAGCAGCCAAGATGGGGGGCCTTATGAACAGTAC. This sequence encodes CASSQDGGPYEQY. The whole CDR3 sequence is CASSQDGGPYEQYF.

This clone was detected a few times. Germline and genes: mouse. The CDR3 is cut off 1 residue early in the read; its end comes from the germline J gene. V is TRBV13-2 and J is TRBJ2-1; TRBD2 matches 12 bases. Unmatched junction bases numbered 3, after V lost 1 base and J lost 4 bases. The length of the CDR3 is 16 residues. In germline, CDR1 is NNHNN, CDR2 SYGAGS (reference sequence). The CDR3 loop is CASGDPGLGGYAEQFF. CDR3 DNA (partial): TGTGCCAGCGGTGATCCGGGACTGGGGGGTTATGCTGAGCAGTTC.

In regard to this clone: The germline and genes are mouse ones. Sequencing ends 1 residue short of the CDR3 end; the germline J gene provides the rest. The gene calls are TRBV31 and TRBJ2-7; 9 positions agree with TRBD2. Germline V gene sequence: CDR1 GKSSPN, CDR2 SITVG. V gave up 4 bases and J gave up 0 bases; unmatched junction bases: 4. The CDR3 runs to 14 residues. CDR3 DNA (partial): TGTGCCTGGACCGGACTGGGGAGCTCCTATGAACAGTAC. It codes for CAWTGLGSSYEQY. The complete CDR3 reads CAWTGLGSSYEQYF.

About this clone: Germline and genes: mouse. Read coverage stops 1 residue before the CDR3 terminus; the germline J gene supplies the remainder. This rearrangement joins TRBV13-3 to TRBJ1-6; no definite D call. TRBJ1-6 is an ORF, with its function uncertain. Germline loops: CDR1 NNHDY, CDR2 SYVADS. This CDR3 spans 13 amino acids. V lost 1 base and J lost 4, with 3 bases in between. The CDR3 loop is CASSDQYNSPLYF. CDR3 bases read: TGTGCCAGCAGTGATCAGTATAATTCGCCCCTCTAC.

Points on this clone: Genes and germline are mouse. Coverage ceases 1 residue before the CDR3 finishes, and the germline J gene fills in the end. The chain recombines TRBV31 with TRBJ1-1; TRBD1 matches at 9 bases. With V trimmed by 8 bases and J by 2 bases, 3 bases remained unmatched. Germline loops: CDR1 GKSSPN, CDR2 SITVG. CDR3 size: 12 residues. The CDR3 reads CAPGQGNTEVFF. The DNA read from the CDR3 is TGTGCCCCGGGACAGGGTAACACAGAAGTCTTC.

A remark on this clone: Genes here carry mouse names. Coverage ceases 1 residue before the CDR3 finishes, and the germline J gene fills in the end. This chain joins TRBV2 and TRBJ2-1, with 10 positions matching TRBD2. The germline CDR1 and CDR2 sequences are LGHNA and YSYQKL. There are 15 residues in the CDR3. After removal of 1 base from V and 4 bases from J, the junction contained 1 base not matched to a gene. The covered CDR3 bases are TGTGCCAGCAGCCAAGGACTGGGGGGATATGCTGAGCAGTTC. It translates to CASSQGLGGYAEQF. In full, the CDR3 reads CASSQGLGGYAEQFF.

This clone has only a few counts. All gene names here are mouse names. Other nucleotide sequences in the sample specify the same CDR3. The part of the CDR3 DNA that was read is TGTGCCAGCAGCCAAGATGAGGGCTATGAACAGTAC. This translates into CASSQDEGYEQY. In full, the CDR3 is CASSQDEGYEQYF. This chain joins TRBV2 and TRBJ2-7; D unclear. From the germline J gene comes the end of the CDR3, since the read stops 1 residue before it. Germline CDR1 and CDR2: LGHNA and YSYQKL. Trimming took off 0 bases at V and 3 bases at J, with 6 bases between the two ends. The CDR3 contains 13 residues.

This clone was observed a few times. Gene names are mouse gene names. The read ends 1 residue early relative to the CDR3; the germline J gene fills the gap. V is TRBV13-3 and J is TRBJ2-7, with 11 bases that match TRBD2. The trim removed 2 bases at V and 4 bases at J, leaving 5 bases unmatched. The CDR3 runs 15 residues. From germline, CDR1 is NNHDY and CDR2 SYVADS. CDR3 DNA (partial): TGTGCCAGCAGTGACGGGACTGGGGGATTTTATGAACAGTAC. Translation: CASSDGTGGFYEQY. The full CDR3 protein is CASSDGTGGFYEQYF.

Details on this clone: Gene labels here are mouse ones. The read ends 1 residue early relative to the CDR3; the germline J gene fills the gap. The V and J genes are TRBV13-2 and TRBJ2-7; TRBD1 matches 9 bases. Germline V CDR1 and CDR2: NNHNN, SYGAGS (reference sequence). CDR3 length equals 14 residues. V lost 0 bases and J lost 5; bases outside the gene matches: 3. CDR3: CASGDAQGAHEQYF. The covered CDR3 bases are TGTGCCAGCGGTGATGCACAGGGGGCCCATGAACAGTAC.

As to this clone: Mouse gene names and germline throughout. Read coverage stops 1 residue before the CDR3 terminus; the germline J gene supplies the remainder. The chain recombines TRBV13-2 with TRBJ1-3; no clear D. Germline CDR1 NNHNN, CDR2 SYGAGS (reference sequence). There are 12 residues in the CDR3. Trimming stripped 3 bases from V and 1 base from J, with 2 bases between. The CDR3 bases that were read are TGTGCCAGCGGTGTATCTGGAAATACGCTCTAT. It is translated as CASGVSGNTLY. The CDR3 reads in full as CASGVSGNTLYF.

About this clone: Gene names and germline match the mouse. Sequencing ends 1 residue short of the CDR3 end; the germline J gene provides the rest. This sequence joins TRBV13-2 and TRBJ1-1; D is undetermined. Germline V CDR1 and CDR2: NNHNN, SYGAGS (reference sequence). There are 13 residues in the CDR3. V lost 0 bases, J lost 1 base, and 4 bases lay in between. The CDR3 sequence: CASGDAGNTEVFF. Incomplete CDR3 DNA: TGTGCCAGCGGTGATGCGGGAAACACAGAAGTCTTC.

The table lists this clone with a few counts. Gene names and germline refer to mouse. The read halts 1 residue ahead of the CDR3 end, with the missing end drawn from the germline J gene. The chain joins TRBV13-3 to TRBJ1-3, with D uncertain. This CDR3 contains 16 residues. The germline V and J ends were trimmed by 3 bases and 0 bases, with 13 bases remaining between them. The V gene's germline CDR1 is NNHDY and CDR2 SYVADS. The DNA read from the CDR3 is TGTGCCAGCAGTGGGTGGGATCCTGATTCTGGAAATACGCTCTAT. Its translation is CASSGWDPDSGNTLY. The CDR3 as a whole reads CASSGWDPDSGNTLYF.

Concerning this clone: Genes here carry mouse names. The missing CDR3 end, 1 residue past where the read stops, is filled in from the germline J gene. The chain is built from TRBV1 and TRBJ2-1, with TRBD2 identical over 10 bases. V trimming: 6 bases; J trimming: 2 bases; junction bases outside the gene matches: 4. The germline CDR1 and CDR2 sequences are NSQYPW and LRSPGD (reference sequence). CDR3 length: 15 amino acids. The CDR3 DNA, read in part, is TGCACCTGCAGGGTTACTGGGGGGGACTATGCTGAGCAGTTC. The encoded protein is CTCRVTGGDYAEQF. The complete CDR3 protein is CTCRVTGGDYAEQFF.

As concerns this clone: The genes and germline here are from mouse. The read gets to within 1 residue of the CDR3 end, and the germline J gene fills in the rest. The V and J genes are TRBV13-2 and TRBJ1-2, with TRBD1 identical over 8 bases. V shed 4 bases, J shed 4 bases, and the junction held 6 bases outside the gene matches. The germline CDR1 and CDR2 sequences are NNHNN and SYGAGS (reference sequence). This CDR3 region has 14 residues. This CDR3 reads CASGPGGWLSDYTF. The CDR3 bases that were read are TGTGCCAGCGGTCCAGGGGGCTGGCTCTCCGACTACACC.

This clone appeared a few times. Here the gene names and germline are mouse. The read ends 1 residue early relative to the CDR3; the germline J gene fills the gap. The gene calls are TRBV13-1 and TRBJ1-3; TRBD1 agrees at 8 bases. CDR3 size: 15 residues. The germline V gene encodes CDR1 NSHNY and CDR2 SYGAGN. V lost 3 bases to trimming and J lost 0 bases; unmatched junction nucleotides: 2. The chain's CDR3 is CASSGDRNSGNTLYF. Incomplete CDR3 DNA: TGTGCCAGCAGTGGGGACAGGAATTCTGGAAATACGCTCTAT.

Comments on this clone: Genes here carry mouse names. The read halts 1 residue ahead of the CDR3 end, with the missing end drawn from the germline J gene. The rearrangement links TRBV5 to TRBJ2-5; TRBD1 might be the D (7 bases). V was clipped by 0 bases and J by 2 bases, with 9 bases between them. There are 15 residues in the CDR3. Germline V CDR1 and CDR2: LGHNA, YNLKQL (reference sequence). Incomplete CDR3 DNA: TGTGCCAGCAGCCAAGATAGGGGGCGCCAAGACACCCAGTAC. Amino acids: CASSQDRGRQDTQY. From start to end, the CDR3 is CASSQDRGRQDTQYF.

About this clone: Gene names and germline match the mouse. The chain's CDR3 is CASSDTGANTGQLYF. CDR3 DNA, as far as it was read: TGTGCCAGCAGTGATACTGGTGCAAACACCGGGCAGCTCTAC. This rearrangement joins TRBV13-1 to TRBJ2-2; TRBD2 is a possible D gene (5 bases). Sequencing ends 1 residue short of the CDR3 end; the germline J gene provides the rest. Trimming took 1 base from V and 0 from J, leaving 7 bases between them. Germline V gene lookup returns CDR1 NSHNY and CDR2 SYGAGN. This CDR3 has 15 residues.

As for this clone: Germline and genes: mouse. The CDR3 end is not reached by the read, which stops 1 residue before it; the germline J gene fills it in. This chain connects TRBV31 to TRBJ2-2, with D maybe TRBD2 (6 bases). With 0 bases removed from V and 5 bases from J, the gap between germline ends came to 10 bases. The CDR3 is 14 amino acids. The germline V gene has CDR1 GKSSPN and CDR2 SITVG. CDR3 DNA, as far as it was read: TGTGCCTGGAGTCTGGGGGGAGGGACCGGGCAGCTCTAC. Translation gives CAWSLGGGTGQLY. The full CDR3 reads CAWSLGGGTGQLYF.

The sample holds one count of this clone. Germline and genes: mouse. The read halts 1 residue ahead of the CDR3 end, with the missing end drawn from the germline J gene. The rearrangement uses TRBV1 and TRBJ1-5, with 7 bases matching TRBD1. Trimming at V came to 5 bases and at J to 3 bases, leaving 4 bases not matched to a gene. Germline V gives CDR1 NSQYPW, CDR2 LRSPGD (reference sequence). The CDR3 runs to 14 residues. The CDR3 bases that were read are TGCACCTGCAGTAGACAGGGCGGCAACCAGGCTCCGCTT. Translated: CTCSRQGGNQAPL. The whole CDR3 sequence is CTCSRQGGNQAPLF.

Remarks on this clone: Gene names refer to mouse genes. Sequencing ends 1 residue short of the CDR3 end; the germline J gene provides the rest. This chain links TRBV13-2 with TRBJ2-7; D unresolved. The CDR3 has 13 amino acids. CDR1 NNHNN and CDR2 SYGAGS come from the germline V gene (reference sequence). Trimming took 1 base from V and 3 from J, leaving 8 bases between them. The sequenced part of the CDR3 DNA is TGTGCCAGCGGTGATACGGGGAGCTATGAACAGTAC. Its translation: CASGDTGSYEQY. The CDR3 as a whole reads CASGDTGSYEQYF.

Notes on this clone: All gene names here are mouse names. The CDR3 DNA, read in part, is TGTGCCAGCGGTGATGAGTGGGGTTCTAGTGCAGAAACGCTGTAT. Protein product: CASGDEWGSSAETLY. The whole CDR3 is CASGDEWGSSAETLYF. The V and J genes are TRBV13-2 and TRBJ2-3; D possibly corresponds to TRBD2 (5 bases). The CDR3 goes on 1 residue after the read ends, and that part is filled in from the germline J gene. The CDR3 contains 16 residues. V lost 0 bases, J lost 0 bases, and 11 bases lay in between. CDR1 is NNHNN, CDR2 SYGAGS, per germline (reference sequence).

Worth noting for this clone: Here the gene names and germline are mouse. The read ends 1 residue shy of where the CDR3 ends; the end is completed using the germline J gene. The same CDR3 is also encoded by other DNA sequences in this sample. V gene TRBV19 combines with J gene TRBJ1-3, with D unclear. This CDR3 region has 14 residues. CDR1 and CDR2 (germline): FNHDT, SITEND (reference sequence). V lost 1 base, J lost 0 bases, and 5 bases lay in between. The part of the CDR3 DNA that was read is TGTGCCAGCAGTATAAGGAGTTCTGGAAATACGCTCTAT. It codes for CASSIRSSGNTLY. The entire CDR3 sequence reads CASSIRSSGNTLYF. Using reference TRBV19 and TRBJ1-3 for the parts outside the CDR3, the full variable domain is GGIITQTPKFLIGQEGQKLTLKCQQNFNHDTMYWYRQDSGKGLRLIYYSITENDLQKGDLSEGYDASREKKSSFSLTVTSAQKNEMAVFLCASSIRSSGNTLYFGEGSRLIVV.

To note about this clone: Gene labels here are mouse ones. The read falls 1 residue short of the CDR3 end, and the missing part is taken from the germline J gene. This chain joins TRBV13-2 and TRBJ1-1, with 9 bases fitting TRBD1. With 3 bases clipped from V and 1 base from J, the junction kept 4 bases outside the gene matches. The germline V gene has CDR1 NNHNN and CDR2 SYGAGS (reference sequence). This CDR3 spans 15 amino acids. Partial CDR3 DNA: TGTGCCAGCGGTGGCCCGGGACAGGGAAACACAGAAGTCTTC. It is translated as CASGGPGQGNTEVF. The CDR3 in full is CASGGPGQGNTEVFF.

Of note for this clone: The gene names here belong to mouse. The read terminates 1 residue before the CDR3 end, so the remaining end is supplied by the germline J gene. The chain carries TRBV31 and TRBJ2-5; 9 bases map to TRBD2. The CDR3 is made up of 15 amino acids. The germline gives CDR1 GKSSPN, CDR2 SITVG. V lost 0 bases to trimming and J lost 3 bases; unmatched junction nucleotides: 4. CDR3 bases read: TGTGCCTGGAGTCTAGTCTGGGGGGGTCAAGACACCCAGTAC. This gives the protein CAWSLVWGGQDTQY. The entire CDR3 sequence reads CAWSLVWGGQDTQYF.